The 27 T cell receptor beta chains presented below share a single source sample, sequenced in a study of immune characteristics of hereditary and idiopathic chronic pancreatitis. Here immunoSEQ multiplex PCR was the method, and the copy in TCRdb shows in-frame clones only, minus some. Of about 14,000 clones listed, less than 75% are singletons. Chronic pancreatitis tissue was collected during total pancreatectomy with islet autotransplantation. Material: pancreas tissue with hereditary chronic pancreatitis. Receptors were obtained from a human donor with chronic pancreatitis.

This clone counts as medium-sized. The chain joins TRBV12-3 or TRBV12-4 to TRBJ2-3; either TRBD1 or TRBD2 may supply D (6 bases each). The CDR3 length is 13 residues. V dropped 10 bases and J dropped 5 bases, with 16 bases sitting between them. CDR3 nucleotide sequence: TGTGCCATAGCGAGGGGGGAGCAAGATACGCAGTATTTT. It encodes CAIARGEQDTQYF.

V gene TRBV2 combines with J gene TRBJ1-1, with a tentative D call TRBD1 (5 bases). The CDR3 covers 15 residues. Germline V gene lookup returns CDR1 SNHLY and CDR2 FYNNEI. V dropped 4 bases and J dropped 0 bases, with 12 bases sitting between them. CDR3 sequence reads: CASSVAGRMNTEAFF. CDR3 in DNA: TGTGCCAGCAGTGTAGCGGGGCGGATGAACACTGAAGCTTTCTTT.

The V and J genes are TRBV6-2 or TRBV6-3 and TRBJ1-5, with D hard to call. From germline, CDR1 is MNHEY and CDR2 SVGEGT. V was trimmed by 2 bases and J by 0 bases, leaving 2 bases between them. There are 13 residues in the CDR3. The CDR3 spells CASSYNSNQPQHF. The CDR3 region has the DNA TGTGCCAGCAGTTACAATAGCAATCAGCCCCAGCATTTT.

This clone was counted between two and nine times. The genes are TRBV2 and TRBJ1-5; 12 bases are a match to TRBD1. CDR1 and CDR2 from the germline V gene are SNHLY and FYNNEI. The CDR3 runs to 14 residues. Trimming took 8 bases from V and 6 from J; bases not matched to a gene: 5. The CDR3 DNA follows: TGTGCCAGCGTTCGGGACAGGGGGCCTCAGCCCCAGCATTTT. It codes for CASVRDRGPQPQHF.

V gene TRBV5-1 combines with J gene TRBJ2-7, with D maybe TRBD1 (5 bases). The CDR3 has 14 amino acids. Trimming removed 0 bases from V and 1 base from J, with 8 bases in between. Germline assignment: CDR1 SGHRS and CDR2 YFSETQ. CDR3 sequence: CASSLATDSYEQYF. DNA of the CDR3: TGCGCCAGCAGCTTGGCGACAGATTCCTACGAGCAGTACTTC.

V is TRBV7-3 and J is TRBJ2-2; D is perhaps TRBD1 or TRBD2 (5 bases each). Trimming took 5 bases from V and 4 from J, leaving 11 bases between them. CDR3 length: 14 amino acids. In germline, CDR1 is SGHTA, CDR2 FQGTGA. DNA for the CDR3: TGTGCCAGCAGCCCCGGGACCGCCACCGGGGAGCTGTTTTTT. Its translation: CASSPGTATGELFF.

This clone appeared a few times. The chain employs TRBV28 and TRBJ2-7; 10 positions match TRBD1. The V gene end was trimmed by 6 bases and the J gene end by 2 bases; junction bases not matched to a gene: 13. Germline V lookup: CDR1 MDHEN, CDR2 SYDVKM. CDR3 length equals 17 residues. DNA of the CDR3: TGTGCCAGCAGACCCGGGACAGGGGTTGGGAGGCCCTACGAGCAGTACTTC. Amino acid sequence: CASRPGTGVGRPYEQYF.

V and J are TRBV5-1 and TRBJ2-1, with TRBD1 identical over 9 bases. Losses at the gene ends were 8 bases for V and 6 bases for J; bases not matched to a gene: 9. Germline-derived CDR1 and CDR2 are SGHRS and YFSETQ. The CDR3 length is 14 residues. The CDR3 DNA follows: TGCGCCAGTAAACTCGGGACAGGGAGCAATGAGCAGTTCTTC. Residues: CASKLGTGSNEQFF.

The chain recombines TRBV5-4 with TRBJ2-5, with TRBD1 matching 7 bases. This CDR3 is built from 11 residues. The ends lost 10 bases at V and 5 bases at J; junction bases unmatched: 5. Germline V lookup: CDR1 SGHNT, CDR2 YYREEE (reference sequence). The CDR3 DNA reads as TGTGCCGGAGGACAGGAGGAGACCCAGTACTTC. This sequence encodes CAGGQEETQYF.

This sequence joins TRBV29-1 and TRBJ2-7; TRBD2 might be the D (5 bases). V lost 7 bases to trimming and J lost 5 bases, with 21 bases between them. This CDR3 has 14 amino acids. CDR1 is SQVTM and CDR2 is ANQGSEA in the germline V gene. The CDR3 is CSAAGAHRGHEQYF. As DNA, the CDR3 is TGCAGCGCGGCGGGCGCCCATCGGGGTCACGAGCAGTACTTC.

The V and J genes are TRBV9 and TRBJ2-3, with TRBD2 matching 10 bases. This CDR3 is 16 amino acids long. The germline gives CDR1 SGDLS, CDR2 YYNGEE. V was clipped by 0 bases and J by 8 bases; unmatched bases: 9. Here the CDR3 reads CASSVEGGSGGGTQYF. The CDR3 nucleotides are TGTGCCAGCAGCGTAGAAGGCGGGAGCGGGGGGGGTACGCAGTATTTT.

This clone rates as medium-sized (0.01 to 0.1%). The genes are TRBV12-5 and TRBJ1-1; D uncertain. CDR1 is LGHNT and CDR2 is FRNRAP in the germline V gene. V was shortened by 10 bases and J by 1 base, with 13 bases between the two germline ends. The CDR3 runs to 13 residues. CDR3 region: CATHFAENTEAFF. The DNA of the CDR3 is TGTGCTACCCATTTCGCGGAGAACACTGAAGCTTTCTTT. Drawing the rest from reference TRBV12-5 and TRBJ1-1, the complete variable domain is DARVTQTPRHKVTEMGQEVTMRCQPILGHNTVFWYRQTMMQGLELLAYFRNRAPLDDSGMPKDRFSAEMPDATLATLKIQPSEPRDSAVYFCATHFAENTEAFFGQGTRLTVV.

V usage is TRBV12-3 or TRBV12-4 and J usage is TRBJ1-5, with unresolved D. Trimming shortened V by 6 bases and J by 4 bases, and 10 bases separated the two germline ends. CDR3 length: 13 amino acids. The CDR3 coding sequence is TGTGCCAGCAGCGAAGGGAGAAATCAGCCCCAGCATTTT. This translates into CASSEGRNQPQHF.

This clone was picked up a small number of times. This same CDR3 is encoded by further DNA sequences in the sample. This chain links TRBV9 with TRBJ2-3; no clear D gene. CDR3 length: 13 amino acids. Trimming removed 1 base from V and 2 bases from J, with 5 bases in between. The germline gives CDR1 SGDLS, CDR2 YYNGEE. This CDR3 reads CASSVSPTDTQYF. The CDR3 nucleotides are TGTGCCAGCAGCGTAAGTCCCACAGATACGCAGTATTTT. Combining the CDR3 with reference TRBV9 and TRBJ2-3 gives the whole variable domain DSGVTQTPKHLITATGQRVTLRCSPRSGDLSVYWYQQSLDQGLQFLIQYYNGEERAKGNILERFSAQQFPDLHSELNLSSLELGDSALYFCASSVSPTDTQYFGPGTRLTVL.

This clone is medium-sized by share. The chain is built from TRBV19 and TRBJ1-3; D is undetermined. This CDR3 contains 14 residues. Germline CDR1 reads LNHDA; CDR2 reads SQIVND (reference sequence). The V gene lost 3 bases and the J gene lost 4 bases, with 10 bases spanning the gap. CDR3 DNA: TGTGCCAGTAGTATCCGCGAGAGAGGAAACACCATATATTTT. Translated: CASSIRERGNTIYF.

This clone has a single count. Mismatch with germline at one junction end may stem from a read error. The J gene is TRBJ2-7, the V gene TRBV19; D remains unclear. The V gene's germline CDR1 is LNHDA and CDR2 SQIVND (reference sequence). The CDR3 is 13 amino acids. The CDR3 loop reads CASSLDSSYEQYF. The CDR3, as DNA: TGTGCCAGTAGTTTAGATAGCTCCTACGAGCAGTACTTC. Supplemented by reference TRBV19 and TRBJ2-7, the full variable domain reads DGGITQSPKYLFRKEGQNVTLSCEQNLNHDAMYWYRQDPGQGLRLIYYSQIVNDFQKGDIAEGYSVSREKKESFPLTVTSAQKNPTAFYLCASSLDSSYEQYFGPGTRLTVT.

This sequence joins TRBV28 and TRBJ2-5, with a possible D match to TRBD2 (7 bases). The germline V gene encodes CDR1 MDHEN and CDR2 SYDVKM. The CDR3 loop spans 16 amino acids. Trimming shortened V by 1 base and J by 5 bases, and 17 bases separated the two germline ends. The CDR3 DNA is TGTGCCAGCAGTTTATTCAGGGGCGGGGGTACGGAGACCCAGTACTTC. Protein sequence: CASSLFRGGGTETQYF.

The chain links TRBV28 to TRBJ1-1, with 7 bases that match TRBD1. The V gene end was trimmed by 6 bases and the J gene end by 0 bases; junction bases not matched to a gene: 7. From germline, CDR1 is MDHEN and CDR2 SYDVKM. The length of the CDR3 is 15 residues. The DNA of the CDR3 is TGTGCCAGCAGGCGGGACAGACAGATGAACACTGAAGCTTTCTTT. This codes for CASRRDRQMNTEAFF.

The chain is built from TRBV29-1 and TRBJ2-1; tentatively, D is TRBD2 (6 bases). There are 13 residues in the CDR3. V shed 8 bases and J shed 4 bases, with 15 bases lying between them. From germline, CDR1 is SQVTM and CDR2 ANQGSEA. CDR3 DNA: TGCAGCTCGGCGCGGGACTTTTACAATGAGCAGTTCTTC. Amino acid sequence: CSSARDFYNEQFF.

The sample holds a few counts of this clone. The chain employs TRBV5-1 and TRBJ2-7, with no clear D. The CDR3 length is 9 residues. V lost 3 bases and J 5 bases, leaving 0 bases between the germline ends. CDR1 and CDR2 (germline): SGHRS, YFSETQ. As DNA, the CDR3 is TGCGCCAGCAGCTACGAGCAGTACTTC. It is translated as CASSYEQYF. The entire variable domain, with the rest obtained from reference TRBV5-1 and TRBJ2-7, is as follows: KAGVTQTPRYLIKTRGQQVTLSCSPISGHRSVSWYQQTPGQGLQFLFEYFSETQRNKGNFPGRFSGRQFSNSRSEMNVSTLELGDSALYLCASSYEQYFGPGTRLTVT.

The chain recombines TRBV6-1 with TRBJ1-2, with 9 bases that match TRBD1. V lost 2 bases to trimming and J lost 6 bases; unmatched junction nucleotides: 4. The CDR3 consists of 14 residues. Germline CDR1 reads MNHNS; CDR2 reads SASEGT. The CDR3 sequence: CASSEHRGQDGYTF. The CDR3 coding sequence is TGTGCCAGCAGTGAACACAGGGGGCAGGATGGCTACACCTTC.

The rearrangement joins TRBV7-6 to TRBJ2-5; 7 nucleotides match TRBD1. Germline assignment: CDR1 SGHVS and CDR2 FNYEAQ. With 0 bases clipped from V and 3 bases from J, the junction kept 1 base outside the gene matches. The CDR3 is 14 amino acids. The CDR3: CASSLAGGKETQYF. The CDR3 DNA follows: TGTGCCAGCAGCTTAGCAGGGGGCAAAGAGACCCAGTACTTC.

The CDR3 region has the DNA TGTGCCTGGAGTGCATACAGGGAGGTCTATGGCTACACCTTC. Translating it yields CAWSAYREVYGYTF. The chain uses TRBV30 and TRBJ1-2, with D maybe TRBD1 (6 bases). Germline assignment: CDR1 GTSNPN and CDR2 SVGIG (reference sequence). This CDR3 region has 14 residues. Trimming removed 1 base from V and 4 bases from J, with 13 bases in between.

The chain recombines TRBV12-3 or TRBV12-4 with TRBJ2-1, with 9 bases aligning to TRBD2. The CDR3 is 12 residues long. The trim removed 7 bases at V and 7 bases at J, leaving 2 bases unmatched. Here the CDR3 reads CASTGLANEQFF. The DNA for the CDR3 is TGTGCCAGCACCGGACTAGCGAATGAGCAGTTCTTC.

The chain combines TRBV5-1 with TRBJ2-5; D call uncertain. V was trimmed by 4 bases and J by 1 base, leaving 2 bases between them. Germline CDR1 is SGHRS and CDR2 is YFSETQ. CDR3 length: 11 residues. The chain's CDR3 is CASSRQETQYF. DNA for the CDR3: TGCGCCAGCAGCCGCCAAGAGACCCAGTACTTC.

The rearrangement links TRBV6-1 to TRBJ1-6; TRBD1 matches at 7 bases. This CDR3 contains 15 residues. V lost 1 base to trimming and J lost 5 bases; unmatched junction nucleotides: 2. Germline CDR1 is MNHNS and CDR2 is SASEGT. CDR3 in amino acids: CASSEGQGDNSPLHF. CDR3 sequence (DNA): TGTGCCAGCAGTGAAGGACAGGGTGATAATTCACCCCTCCACTTT.

The chain uses TRBV21-1 and TRBJ2-5; TRBD2, the D gene given by the table, was not confirmed from the DNA. TRBV21-1 is noted as a pseudogene. The CDR3 has 19 residues. CDR3: CASSSPRREGVRDLKTQYF. CDR3 DNA sequence: TGTGCCAGCAGCTCGCCGAGGCGGGAGGGCGTTAGGGATTTAAAGACCCAGTACTTC.